Sequencing of this T cell receptor beta chain was carried out in a study of blood T cell repertoires in COVID-19. The CDR3 runs 17 residues. Germline CDR1 and CDR2: MNHEY and SMNVEV (reference sequence). V was clipped by 6 bases and J by 1 base; unmatched bases: 6. This table comes from immunoSEQ multiplex PCR, and its TCRdb copy is limited to in-frame clones, with some not included. Here the sample spans approximately 460,000 clones, approximately 89% being singletons. This sequence originates from a young man with COVID-19, enrolled during active disease. The chain employs TRBV27 and TRBJ2-3; 14 nucleotides align to TRBD2. Specimen: peripheral blood. CDR3 region: CASRPPGLAGGTDTQYF. Here the CDR3 DNA reads TGTGCCAGCAGACCACCGGGACTAGCGGGAGGCACAGATACGCAGTATTTT.